This paragraph reports one T cell receptor (beta chain). Antigen unknown. The data stem from a study of T-cell memory formation after mild COVID-19. Sample barcodes and UMIs were carried by the TCR alpha and TCR beta cDNA libraries that 5'RACE generated with constant-segment primers. TCRdb re-called the 5' RACE reads through MiXCR, storing one row per CDR3 protein. The sample holds 250,000 to 350,000 distinct CDR3 sequences, around 16% seen once. Findings and limits, study-wide: Prior to infection, memory already included some responding clones, suggesting cross-reactive memory joined.

CDR1 SGHRS and CDR2 YFSETQ come from the germline V gene. Deletions cut 7 bases from V and 0 bases from J, with 7 bases between. The CDR3 has 12 residues. This receptor was taken from a man younger than 30 who had mild COVID-19 (a few samples of this study predate the infection). Cell type and time point are not known. This sequence joins TRBV5-1 and TRBJ1-2; D unclear. Sequencing was done on a sample of PBMCs or a T cell subset sorted from them (not recorded which). Here the CDR3 reads CASGTTNYGYTF. The DNA for the CDR3 is TGCGCCAGCGGCACGACTAACTATGGCTACACCTTC.